Listed here are 19 T cell receptor beta chains from one sample, sequenced in a study of neurological immune-mediated disorders. Time point defined: longitudinal time-point 1 (baseline). A single record per CDR3 protein comes from TCRdb applying MiXCR to the 5' RACE reads. The sample holds about 50,000 distinct CDR3 sequences, 10% seen once. The specimen sequenced was PBMCs. The receptors stem from a woman aged 35 to 49 in good health.

This clonotype was seen many times. The rearrangement uses TRBV3-1 and TRBJ1-1; D may be TRBD1 (5 bases). Per the germline V gene, CDR1 is LGHDT and CDR2 is YNNKEL (reference sequence). Trimming pared 5 bases from V and 1 base from J, leaving 17 bases between. CDR3 size: 16 residues. CDR3 amino acids: CASSARDGHPNTEAFF. CDR3 nucleotide sequence: TGTGCCAGCAGCGCTCGGGACGGACACCCGAACACTGAAGCTTTCTTT.

On this clonotype: One end of the junction fails to match germline, which may point to a read error. This sequence joins TRBV12-3 or TRBV12-4 and TRBJ2-1, with a tentative D call TRBD2 (5 bases). This CDR3 contains 12 residues. DNA of the CDR3: TGTGCCAGCCTCCCGAGGAGGAATGAGCGGTTCTTC. Translation gives CASLPRRNERFF.

This clonotype showed up many times. The chain joins TRBV6-2 or TRBV6-3 to TRBJ2-1; TRBD1 is a possible D gene (6 bases). CDR1 and CDR2 from the germline V gene are MNHEY and SVGEGT. The V and J ends lost 6 bases and 0 bases respectively, with 18 bases between them. The CDR3 length is 17 residues. Here the CDR3 reads CASSQEITGISYNEQFF. The CDR3 DNA is TGTGCCAGCAGCCAGGAGATAACAGGGATCTCCTACAATGAGCAGTTCTTC.

This clonotype showed up many times. This rearrangement joins TRBV6-1 to TRBJ1-2; 8 bases map to TRBD1. CDR1 is MNHNS and CDR2 is SASEGT in the germline V gene. J gave up 0 bases and V 6 bases, and 6 bases lay outside the gene matches. The CDR3 length is 15 residues. As DNA, the CDR3 is TGTGCCAGCAGACTACAGGGGGAATCTAACTATGGCTACACCTTC. The encoded protein is CASRLQGESNYGYTF.

This clonotype was picked up many times. The gene calls are TRBV6-6 and TRBJ1-2, with 7 bases fitting TRBD1. The CDR3 is 15 amino acids. Germline CDR1 MNHNY, CDR2 SVGAGI (reference sequence). V was clipped by 6 bases and J by 1 base; unmatched bases: 8. CDR3 region: CASSQPGQYNYGYTF. The CDR3 DNA is TGTGCCAGCAGCCAGCCGGGACAGTATAACTATGGCTACACCTTC.

This clonotype occurred many times. The chain carries TRBV24-1 and TRBJ2-7, with TRBD2 matching over 15 bases. The length of the CDR3 is 15 residues. V trimming: 3 bases; J trimming: 12 bases; junction bases outside the gene matches: 8. Germline V gives CDR1 KGHDR, CDR2 SFDVKD. The CDR3 is CATSDAAGTSGRLYF. CDR3 nucleotides: TGTGCCACCAGTGATGCCGCCGGGACTAGCGGGAGGCTGTACTTC.

A few counts support this clonotype. The chain couples TRBV18 to TRBJ2-3, with 8 bases fitting TRBD1. V lost 6 bases and J lost 0; bases outside the gene matches: 11. CDR1 KGHSH and CDR2 LQKENI come from the germline V gene. This CDR3 has 17 residues. The CDR3 DNA is TGTGCCAGCTCCCCAAAGACCGGGACAGGTAGCACAGATACGCAGTATTTT. As protein: CASSPKTGTGSTDTQYF. Looking up the rest from reference TRBV18 and TRBJ2-3 gives the full variable domain: NAGVMQNPRHLVRRRGQEARLRCSPMKGHSHVYWYRQLPEEGLKFMVYLQKENIIDESGMPKERFSAEFPKEGPSILRIQQVVRGDSAAYFCASSPKTGTGSTDTQYFGPGTRLTVL.

This clonotype was detected ten times or more. CDR3 sequence: CASSAIRGRGDPTGNTIYF. CDR3 sequence (DNA): TGTGCCAGCAGTGCGATCAGGGGGCGCGGCGATCCCACTGGAAACACCATATATTTT. This chain links TRBV6-2 or TRBV6-3 with TRBJ1-3, with 8 nucleotides matching TRBD1. Trimming cost V 5 bases and J 2 bases; bases outside gene matches: 17. The CDR3 sequence is 19 residues long. Germline lookup yields CDR1 MNHEY and CDR2 SVGEGT.

This clonotype was detected once. Relative to the germline gene, one junction end is altered; a read error may explain this. This chain joins TRBV5-5 and TRBJ2-1; D unclear. The V gene's germline CDR1 is SGHKS and CDR2 YYEKEE (reference sequence). The CDR3 totals 14 residues. DNA for the CDR3: TGTGTCAGCAGCTTGGTCCAGGCCTACAATGAGCAGATCTTC. This encodes CVSSLVQAYNEQIF.

This clonotype appeared many times. J is TRBJ1-5 and V is TRBV9; 7 nucleotides line up with TRBD1. Germline V gene sequence: CDR1 SGDLS, CDR2 YYNGEE. Trimming took 0 bases from V and 3 from J; bases not matched to a gene: 6. The CDR3 sequence is 16 residues long. The CDR3 loop is CASSVGGGQNNQPQHF. The CDR3 DNA sequence: TGTGCCAGCAGCGTAGGAGGGGGACAGAACAATCAGCCCCAGCATTTT.

This clonotype was detected many times. The chain employs TRBV5-1 and TRBJ1-1, with D perhaps matching TRBD1 (5 bases). CDR1 and CDR2 (germline): SGHRS, YFSETQ. Trimming took off 10 bases at V and 3 bases at J, with 25 bases between the two ends. The CDR3 is made up of 16 amino acids. For the CDR3, the DNA is TGCGCCCTCCGGGGGGAGTGGGGTTATGCGCACACTGAAGCTTTCTTT. Encoded protein: CALRGEWGYAHTEAFF.

This clonotype has ten or more counts. This sequence joins TRBV29-1 and TRBJ2-3; D remains ambiguous. Trimming removed 7 bases from V and 5 bases from J, with 4 bases in between. Germline CDR1 and CDR2: SQVTM and ANQGSEA. This CDR3 has 9 amino acids. CDR3 DNA sequence: TGCAGCGGAGGAGATACGCAGTATTTT. Translation: CSGGDTQYF.

Ten or more counts support this clonotype. This rearrangement joins TRBV4-2 to TRBJ2-1; D is perhaps TRBD2 (6 bases). Germline lookup yields CDR1 LGHNA and CDR2 YNFKEQ. CDR3 length: 14 residues. Trimming took 1 base from V and 3 from J, leaving 7 bases between them. The CDR3 region has the DNA TGTGCCAGCAGCCAAGGGGGGGACTACAATGAGCAGTTCTTC. It specifies CASSQGGDYNEQFF.

This clonotype was observed at least ten times. The V call is TRBV10-2, the J call TRBJ1-1; D is unclear. From germline, CDR1 is WSHSY and CDR2 SAAADI. Trimming took off 0 bases at V and 4 bases at J, with 9 bases between the two ends. This CDR3 region has 14 residues. This CDR3 is CASSESSPATEAFF. CDR3 DNA sequence: TGCGCCAGCAGTGAGTCAAGCCCGGCCACTGAAGCTTTCTTT.

This clonotype was seen repeatedly, ten times or more. The V call is TRBV4-3, the J call TRBJ1-1; D not resolved. V lost 1 base, J lost 7 bases, and 13 bases lay in between. CDR3 length: 14 amino acids. Per the germline V gene, CDR1 is LGHNA and CDR2 is YSLEER. CDR3 nucleotide sequence: TGCGCCAGCAGCCAAGCTACGTTTTTTGGTGAAGCTTTCTTT. It codes for CASSQATFFGEAFF.

CDR3 sequence: CASTPGVGQGGYEQYF. The CDR3 DNA sequence: TGTGCCAGCACCCCAGGTGTAGGACAGGGTGGCTACGAGCAGTACTTC. The V gene is TRBV7-8, the J gene TRBJ2-7; 8 bases match TRBD1. V gave up 7 bases and J gave up 3 bases; unmatched junction bases: 14. The CDR3 has 16 residues. Germline V gene lookup returns CDR1 SGHVS and CDR2 FQNEAQ.

V gene TRBV4-2 combines with J gene TRBJ2-3; D call uncertain. V lost 0 bases, J lost 4 bases, and 8 bases lay in between. The CDR3 has 14 residues. In germline, CDR1 is LGHNA, CDR2 YNFKEQ. This chain's CDR3 is CASSQDPVADTQYF. For the CDR3, the DNA is TGTGCCAGCAGCCAAGACCCCGTGGCAGATACGCAGTATTTT.

This clonotype appeared many times. The V call is TRBV6-2 or TRBV6-3, the J call TRBJ1-5; D remains unclear. This CDR3 spans 17 amino acids. V lost 2 bases and J lost 2, with 16 bases in between. Germline V gene lookup returns CDR1 MNHEY and CDR2 SVGEGT. The CDR3 DNA reads as TGTGCCAGCAGTTACGACTTAGGGTCAGGACGCAATCAGCCCCAGCATTTT. Amino acid sequence: CASSYDLGSGRNQPQHF.

This clonotype was recorded at least ten times. This chain joins TRBV12-3 or TRBV12-4 and TRBJ2-5, with a possible D match to TRBD2 (5 bases). This CDR3 contains 13 residues. The V gene lost 6 bases and the J gene lost 5 bases, with 13 bases spanning the gap. CDR3 bases: TGTGCCAGCAGACCAGGCTCGGGGGAGACCCAGTACTTC. Amino acid sequence: CASRPGSGETQYF.